Following are 18 T cell receptor beta chains from one sample sequenced in a study of cytomegalovirus exposure and HLA in healthy donors. 60 Vbeta and 13 Jbeta primers were used in PCR. The table came from immunoSEQ multiplex PCR; TCRdb's copy has only in-frame clones and leaves some out. The repertoire holds around 160,000 clones, with around 83% as singletons. The sequencing input was PBMCs. Receptors were obtained from a man in his fifties or sixties in good health and CMV-seropositive.

Comment on this clone: Other DNA sequences in this sample translate to the same CDR3. This chain connects TRBV28 to TRBJ1-1; D is unclear. V lost 1 base, J lost 1 base, and 4 bases lay in between. The CDR3 is made up of 13 amino acids. Per the germline V gene, CDR1 is MDHEN and CDR2 is SYDVKM. The CDR3 is CASSLLRNTEAFF. The CDR3 bases are TGTGCCAGCAGTTTATTGAGGAACACTGAAGCTTTCTTT.

The chain combines TRBV5-1 with TRBJ2-1, with 10 bases identical to TRBD1. The length of the CDR3 is 15 residues. The V segment lost 0 bases and the J segment 6 bases; nucleotides outside the gene matches: 3. The germline gives CDR1 SGHRS, CDR2 YFSETQ. The CDR3 loop is CASSLAGTGANEQFF. In DNA form, the CDR3 reads TGCGCCAGCAGCTTGGCTGGGACAGGGGCCAATGAGCAGTTCTTC.

This clone was observed at least ten times. The CDR3 sequence: CASSLSRGYNEQFF. Here the CDR3 DNA reads TGTGCCAGCAGTTTATCCAGGGGGTACAATGAGCAGTTCTTC. The chain carries TRBV27 and TRBJ2-1; 7 nucleotides line up with TRBD1. The J segment lost 4 bases and the V segment lost 0 bases, leaving 0 bases of the junction unmatched. The CDR3 is 14 amino acids. The V gene's germline CDR1 is MNHEY and CDR2 SMNVEV (reference sequence).

CDR3 coding DNA: TGTGCCAGCAGCTTAGGCAGGGGCGAGGAAAAACTGTTTTTT. Translating it yields CASSLGRGEEKLFF. The rearrangement uses TRBV7-9 and TRBJ1-4; possibly TRBD1 for D (6 bases). CDR3 length equals 14 residues. Germline CDR1 reads SEHNR; CDR2 reads FQNEAQ (reference sequence). The V end lost 1 base, the J end lost 8 bases, and 11 bases lay between the germline ends.

The chain is built from TRBV6-1 and TRBJ2-7; 7 bases match TRBD1. The CDR3 runs 15 residues. The V and J ends lost 6 bases and 3 bases, in that order; junction bases with no gene match: 11. CDR1 is MNHNS, CDR2 SASEGT, per germline. CDR3 DNA: TGTGCCAGCAGGGATACAGGGGCCCGGATCTACGAGCAGTACTTC. Translating gives CASRDTGARIYEQYF.

The chain is built from TRBV4-1 and TRBJ1-2, with D possibly TRBD1 on 6 matching bases. The germline V and J ends were trimmed by 0 bases and 6 bases, with 20 bases remaining between them. The CDR3 has 17 residues. Looked up from germline, CDR1 is MGHRA and CDR2 is YSYEKL. The CDR3 loop reads CASSQDVEGGNRDGYTF. CDR3 nucleotides: TGCGCCAGCAGCCAAGACGTGGAGGGGGGGAATAGGGATGGCTACACCTTC.

The chain couples TRBV14 to TRBJ2-1, with D possibly matching TRBD2 (5 bases). CDR1 is SGHDN and CDR2 is FVKESK in the germline V gene. Trimming took 3 bases from V and 2 from J, leaving 8 bases between them. The CDR3 totals 14 residues. The CDR3 loop reads CASSHGLPYNEQFF. CDR3 bases: TGTGCCAGCAGCCATGGACTCCCCTACAATGAGCAGTTCTTC.

The genes are TRBV7-2 and TRBJ2-6; D might be TRBD2 (6 bases). Germline V gene data show CDR1 as SGHTA and CDR2 as FQGNSA. With 1 base removed from V and 2 bases from J, the gap between germline ends came to 9 bases. This CDR3 contains 16 residues. CDR3 amino acids: CASSLDSGAGANVLTF. As DNA, the CDR3 is TGTGCCAGCAGCTTAGATTCGGGGGCTGGGGCCAACGTCCTGACTTTC.

The chain recombines TRBV30 with TRBJ1-6; a weak D match, TRBD1 (6 bases). Trimming took off 4 bases at V and 6 bases at J, with 10 bases between the two ends. CDR3 length: 13 residues. CDR1 and CDR2 (germline): GTSNPN, SVGIG (reference sequence). In nucleotides, the CDR3 is TGTGCCTGGATAGGGGGTAGTAATTCACCCCTCCACTTT. Translating it yields CAWIGGSNSPLHF.

V usage is TRBV20-1 and J usage is TRBJ2-2; D unresolved. The V and J ends lost 6 bases and 5 bases respectively, with 7 bases between them. CDR3 size: 11 residues. Germline CDR1 is DFQATT and CDR2 is SNEGSKA (reference sequence). The CDR3 DNA reads as TGCAGTGCCACCACTACCGGGGAGCTGTTTTTT. It yields the protein CSATTTGELFF.

Points on this clone: The sample holds other DNA sequences that translate to the same CDR3. The chain combines TRBV5-6 with TRBJ2-3; 10 bases match TRBD1. The CDR3 is 15 amino acids. Trimming cost V 3 bases and J 3 bases; bases outside gene matches: 4. Germline V gives CDR1 SGHDT, CDR2 YYEEEE. The DNA for the CDR3 is TGTGCCAGCAGCTCAAGGGACAGGGGTACAGATACGCAGTATTTT. This codes for CASSSRDRGTDTQYF.

V is TRBV2 and J is TRBJ2-5, with 14 bases identical to TRBD2. V shed 6 bases, J shed 0 bases, and the junction held 3 bases outside the gene matches. Germline V lookup: CDR1 SNHLY, CDR2 FYNNEI. The CDR3 contains 16 residues. The CDR3 sequence is CASRTSGGGYQETQYF. Written as DNA, the CDR3 is TGTGCCAGCAGGACTAGCGGGGGGGGGTACCAAGAGACCCAGTACTTC.

CDR3 amino acids: CATSSLAGSDTQYF. In DNA form, the CDR3 reads TGTGCCACCAGCAGCCTAGCGGGATCAGATACGCAGTATTTT. The chain uses TRBV15 and TRBJ2-3; 9 nucleotides line up with TRBD2. This CDR3 contains 14 residues. Trimming at V came to 3 bases and at J to 4 bases, leaving 2 bases not matched to a gene. Germline V gene lookup returns CDR1 LNHNV and CDR2 YYDKDF (reference sequence).

Concerning this clone: One end of the junction fails to match germline, which may point to a read error. V usage is TRBV9 and J usage is TRBJ2-5; 8 bases are shared with TRBD2. This CDR3 has 16 amino acids. CDR1 and CDR2 from the germline V gene are SGDLS and YYNGEE. CDR3 nucleotide sequence: TGTGCCAGCAGCGGGGGGGCGGGGGGATACCAAGAGGCCCAGTACTTC. It is translated as CASSGGAGGYQEAQYF.

The chain couples TRBV5-1 to TRBJ2-1; 9 bases fit TRBD2. The V and J ends lost 2 bases and 7 bases, in that order; junction bases with no gene match: 7. Germline lookup yields CDR1 SGHRS and CDR2 YFSETQ. This CDR3 contains 15 residues. This CDR3 is CASSFRQGLANEQFF. The CDR3 nucleotides read TGCGCCAGCAGCTTTCGTCAGGGACTAGCAAATGAGCAGTTCTTC.

The sample holds a few counts of this clone. V gene TRBV6-6 combines with J gene TRBJ2-7; D unresolved. There are 14 residues in the CDR3. From germline, CDR1 is MNHNY and CDR2 SVGAGI (reference sequence). Here the CDR3 DNA reads TGTTTTTTTTTCAAGCAGAAGGCGGCATACGAGCAGTACTTC. This encodes CFFFKQKAAYEQYF.

The chain carries TRBV2 and TRBJ2-7; D not certain. V lost 4 bases and J lost 0, with 10 bases in between. Germline values: CDR1 SNHLY, CDR2 FYNNEI. This CDR3 spans 14 amino acids. The CDR3, as DNA: TGTGCCAGCAGTGGCCCACCTAGCTCCTACGAGCAGTACTTC. As protein: CASSGPPSSYEQYF.

The chain has TRBV19 and TRBJ2-1; TRBD2 might be the D (5 bases). Trimming shortened V by 5 bases and J by 5 bases, and 10 bases separated the two germline ends. The germline gives CDR1 LNHDA, CDR2 SQIVND (reference sequence). This CDR3 is 13 amino acids long. CDR3 protein: CASSPGVDNEQFF. CDR3 DNA sequence: TGTGCCAGTAGTCCCGGGGTAGACAATGAGCAGTTCTTC.